This T cell receptor beta chain emerged from a study of T cell responses to AZD1222 COVID-19 vaccine. Study-wide results and limits: Researchers took repertoire samples only after the peak T cell response had come. Females made up more of the donors, who were largely white British, and clonal diversity may have come out too low.

Trimming took 3 bases from V and 0 from J; bases not matched to a gene: 1. CDR1 SGHRS and CDR2 YFSETQ come from the germline V gene. CDR3 size: 14 residues. As regards this clone: Its specificity is not known.

Repertoires were generated with immunoSEQ multiplex PCR, while TCRdb's copy carries only in-frame clones and drops some. Of more than 95,000 clones listed, approximately 85% are singletons. The chain couples TRBV5-1 to TRBJ2-7, with TRBD1 identical over 9 bases. The receptor was derived from an adult in good health. The source was peripheral blood, collected on day 0 of MenACWY control vaccination. CDR3 loop: CASSSGQGSYEQYF. In DNA, the CDR3 is TGCGCCAGCAGCTCGGGACAGGGCTCCTACGAGCAGTACTTC.